The 30 T cell receptor beta chains presented below share a single source sample, sequenced in a study of regulatory T cells in long-lasting Graves disease. Described time point: persistent/refractory GD, antithyroid drugs over 5 years with positive TRAb. RNA isolated from PBMCs was used to make the TCR library. Combining iRepertoire HTBI primers with Arm-PCR of CDR3 regions, the authors built TCR beta libraries. TCRdb re-analysed the multiplex PCR reads in MiXCR, keeping a single row per CDR3 protein. The sample contains 350,000 to 500,000 distinct CDR3 sequences, 21% of which appear only once. The sample here was peripheral blood mononuclear cells (PBMCs), taken when the disease was refractory, from a patient treated with antithyroid drugs. Receptor source: a female donor with Graves disease.

There are a few counts of this clonotype. This chain links TRBV7-2 with TRBJ2-2; D call uncertain. V was cut by 2 bases and J by 1 base, with 8 bases left in between. The germline V gene encodes CDR1 SGHTA and CDR2 FQGNSA. This CDR3 region has 15 residues. DNA for the CDR3: TGTGCCAGCAGCTTATTCTCGATGAACACCGGGGAGCTGTTTTTT. This translates into CASSLFSMNTGELFF.

On this clonotype: A much larger clone lies a single base off, so this may be a read error. The chain joins TRBV7-8 to TRBJ1-6; D is perhaps TRBD1 (5 bases). Germline CDR1 and CDR2: SGHVS and FQNEAQ. CDR3 length: 15 amino acids. Written as DNA, the CDR3 is TGTGCCGGCAGCTCAAGCTCCGGGACGGGATCACCCCTCCACTTT. Amino acid sequence: CAGSSSSGTGSPLHF.

V gene TRBV29-1 combines with J gene TRBJ2-2; TRBD2 aligns across 11 bases. The germline CDR1 and CDR2 sequences are SQVTM and ANQGSEA. This CDR3 region has 15 residues. V dropped 4 bases and J dropped 2; count of bases not matched to a gene: 3. CDR3 coding DNA: TGCAGCGTTGGCGGACTAGCGGGTAACACCGGGGAGCTGTTTTTT. This sequence encodes CSVGGLAGNTGELFF.

This clonotype was recorded a few times. The rearrangement joins TRBV5-1 to TRBJ2-6, with D perhaps TRBD1 or TRBD2 (5 bases each). The CDR3 consists of 18 residues. CDR1 is SGHRS and CDR2 is YFSETQ in the germline V gene. Trimming removed 0 bases at V and 0 bases at J, with 13 bases between. As DNA, the CDR3 is TGCGCCAGCAGCTTGGAGGGGACCCTAAGCTCTGGGGCCAACGTCCTGACTTTC. The encoded protein is CASSLEGTLSSGANVLTF.

This clonotype has a handful of counts. V gene TRBV10-3 combines with J gene TRBJ2-1; 7 bases map to TRBD2. The germline CDR1 and CDR2 sequences are ENHRY and SYGVKD. The CDR3 has 14 residues. Germline trimming cut 8 bases from V and 7 bases from J; bases unmatched to any gene: 11. CDR3 in DNA: TGTGCCATCGCCCCGGGAGGCCTCAGGAATGAGCAGTTCTTC. This gives the protein CAIAPGGLRNEQFF.

This CDR3 reads CASSPGLAGDEQFF. Written as DNA, the CDR3 is TGCGCCAGCAGTCCGGGACTAGCGGGAGATGAGCAGTTCTTC. The chain has TRBV5-1 and TRBJ2-1, with TRBD2 matching 14 bases. The germline V gene encodes CDR1 SGHRS and CDR2 YFSETQ. After removal of 5 bases from V and 8 bases from J, the junction contained 3 bases not matched to a gene. The CDR3 has 14 residues.

This clonotype was detected only a few times. This CDR3 is CSARSRRTGGNQPQHF. The CDR3 DNA reads TGCAGTGCTAGATCGCGGAGGACCGGGGGCAATCAGCCCCAGCATTTT. This chain links TRBV20-1 with TRBJ1-5; D uncertain. CDR3 length: 16 amino acids. The germline V gene has CDR1 DFQATT and CDR2 SNEGSKA (reference sequence). V was pared by 2 bases and J by 2 bases, with 16 bases between.

This clonotype appeared a few times. The J gene is TRBJ1-1, the V gene TRBV7-2; unclear D gene. This CDR3 is 14 amino acids long. Germline V gene data show CDR1 as SGHTA and CDR2 as FQGNSA. Trimming cost V 4 bases and J 6 bases, with 15 bases left between them. CDR3 DNA sequence: TGTGCCAGCAGCTCCGCCCCTCAGGTTTCTGAAGCTTTCTTT. Protein product: CASSSAPQVSEAFF. The full variable domain, rest sourced from reference TRBV7-2 and TRBJ1-1, is GAGVSQSPSNKVTEKGKDVELRCDPISGHTALYWYRQSLGQGLEFLIYFQGNSAPDKSGLPSDRFSAERTGGSVSTLTIQRTQQEDSAVYLCASSSAPQVSEAFFGQGTRLTVV.

This rearrangement joins TRBV28 to TRBJ2-3; TRBD1 or TRBD2 may be the D gene (5 bases each). The CDR3 sequence is 16 residues long. The germline gives CDR1 MDHEN, CDR2 SYDVKM. Between the trimmed V and J ends, which lost 10 bases and 4 bases, there was a span of 24 bases. The chain's CDR3 is CATPWGTGWESDTQYF. CDR3 sequence (DNA): TGTGCCACCCCGTGGGGGACCGGTTGGGAGTCAGATACGCAGTATTTT. The variable domain in full, with the rest retrieved from reference TRBV28 and TRBJ2-3, is DVKVTQSSRYLVKRTGEKVFLECVQDMDHENMFWYRQDPGLGLRLIYFSYDVKMKEKGDIPEGYSVSREKKERFSLILESASTNQTSMYLCATPWGTGWESDTQYFGPGTRLTVL.

This clonotype appeared many times. This chain uses TRBV11-2 with TRBJ1-2, with TRBD1 matching over 9 bases. CDR3 length: 14 residues. With V trimmed by 5 bases and J by 5 bases, 6 bases remained unmatched. Germline loops: CDR1 SGHAT, CDR2 FQNNGV. This CDR3 is CASSAYGTGYGYTF. CDR3 DNA sequence: TGTGCCAGCAGCGCGTACGGGACAGGGTATGGCTACACCTTC.

This clonotype has more than one count but fewer than ten. The rearrangement joins TRBV5-6 to TRBJ1-2, with 8 bases identical to TRBD1. This CDR3 has 16 residues. Trimming cost V 0 bases and J 2 bases; bases outside gene matches: 6. Germline CDR1 and CDR2: SGHDT and YYEEEE. CDR3 sequence reads: CASSLEARGPNYGYTF. The CDR3 region has the DNA TGTGCCAGCAGCTTGGAGGCCAGGGGGCCCAACTATGGCTACACCTTC.

The chain carries TRBV7-3 and TRBJ2-7; 9 nucleotides match TRBD1. This CDR3 has 15 residues. CDR1 is SGHTA and CDR2 is FQGTGA in the germline V gene. Germline trimming cut 11 bases from V and 5 bases from J; bases unmatched to any gene: 16. The CDR3 sequence is CAFWSVRDRANEQYF. The CDR3 DNA follows: TGTGCCTTTTGGTCCGTCCGGGACAGGGCCAACGAGCAGTACTTC.

This clonotype came up many times. The chain is built from TRBV20-1 and TRBJ1-1, with D unclear. V was shortened by 3 bases and J by 1 base, with 9 bases between the two germline ends. CDR3 length equals 13 residues. CDR1 DFQATT and CDR2 SNEGSKA come from the germline V gene (reference sequence). In DNA form, the CDR3 reads TGCAGTGCTAGTTGGCCTACGAACACTGAAGCTTTCTTT. It encodes CSASWPTNTEAFF.

This clonotype was picked up a small number of times. The genes are TRBV5-1 and TRBJ2-7; D unresolved. Germline-derived CDR1 and CDR2 are SGHRS and YFSETQ. V lost 0 bases, J lost 1 base, and 14 bases lay in between. The CDR3 sequence is 16 residues long. CDR3 nucleotides: TGCGCCAGCAGCTTGGCTTCTCCAGGCCCGTCCTACGAGCAGTACTTC. Translation gives CASSLASPGPSYEQYF.

This clonotype was seen at least ten times. The chain recombines TRBV12-3 or TRBV12-4 with TRBJ1-1, with D perhaps matching TRBD1 (5 bases). Deletions cut 1 base from V and 5 bases from J, with 14 bases between. CDR3 size: 15 residues. Written as DNA, the CDR3 is TGTGCCAGCAGTTTAGTCGGCAGGGCGCGGACTGAAGCTTTCTTT. This sequence encodes CASSLVGRARTEAFF.

This clonotype showed up many times. The chain joins TRBV15 to TRBJ1-1; no definite D call. Looked up from germline, CDR1 is LNHNV and CDR2 is YYDKDF (reference sequence). The CDR3 totals 14 residues. Trimming cost V 0 bases and J 5 bases, with 10 bases left between them. The CDR3 loop reads CATSRDRVRTEAFF. DNA of the CDR3: TGTGCCACCAGCAGAGACCGGGTTCGGACTGAAGCTTTCTTT.

This clonotype was seen many times. This chain connects TRBV28 to TRBJ2-7, with 9 bases fitting TRBD2. Looked up from germline, CDR1 is MDHEN and CDR2 is SYDVKM. The V gene end was trimmed by 2 bases and the J gene end by 2 bases; junction bases not matched to a gene: 7. CDR3 length equals 16 residues. For the CDR3, the DNA is TGTGCCAGCAGTTTAATCCCCGCGGGAGGGCCCTACGAGCAGTACTTC. This encodes CASSLIPAGGPYEQYF.

The sample holds many counts of this clonotype. The chain recombines TRBV28 with TRBJ2-4, with 7 bases that match TRBD2. The CDR3 has 15 amino acids. The germline V gene has CDR1 MDHEN and CDR2 SYDVKM. J lost 1 base, V lost 2 bases, and 2 bases had no gene match. DNA for the CDR3: TGTGCCAGCAGTTTACGGGGAGGGGCCAAAAACATTCAGTACTTC. Protein: CASSLRGGAKNIQYF.

This clonotype occurred many times. The rearrangement links TRBV20-1 to TRBJ2-5, with 12 bases aligning to TRBD2. Trimming cost V 0 bases and J 5 bases; bases outside gene matches: 1. Looked up from germline, CDR1 is DFQATT and CDR2 is SNEGSKA (reference sequence). This CDR3 is 14 amino acids long. The CDR3 DNA reads TGCAGTGCTAGAGAGACTAGCGGGAGCGAGACCCAGTACTTC. Amino acid sequence: CSARETSGSETQYF.

This clonotype has just a few counts. The chain combines TRBV5-6 with TRBJ1-2; D is unclear. The germline V and J ends were trimmed by 0 bases and 6 bases, with 9 bases remaining between them. This CDR3 region has 13 residues. Per the germline V gene, CDR1 is SGHDT and CDR2 is YYEEEE. The DNA for the CDR3 is TGTGCCAGCAGCTTGGGTCAGGAAGATGGCTACACCTTC. Protein: CASSLGQEDGYTF.

Many counts were recorded for this clonotype. The chain recombines TRBV28 with TRBJ1-2; 9 bases fit TRBD1. Germline V CDR1 and CDR2: MDHEN, SYDVKM. The CDR3 spans 14 residues. J lost 5 bases, V lost 6 bases, and 7 bases had no gene match. The CDR3 reads CASRWTGAGYGYTF. CDR3 in DNA: TGTGCCAGCAGATGGACAGGGGCGGGATATGGCTACACCTTC.

This clonotype came up many times. The rearrangement uses TRBV27 and TRBJ2-7, with a possible D match to TRBD2 (7 bases). The germline V gene encodes CDR1 MNHEY and CDR2 SMNVEV (reference sequence). CDR3 length equals 14 residues. V lost 6 bases to trimming and J lost 7 bases, with 19 bases between them. The CDR3 nucleotides read TGTGCCAGCAGCACCTTTGAGGGGGAGGGAGAGCAGTACTTC. Residues: CASSTFEGEGEQYF.

This clonotype has a count of ten or more. This chain connects TRBV24-1 to TRBJ2-2; 9 positions agree with TRBD2. The junction had 13 bases not matched to a gene; V was cut back by 9 bases and J by 3 bases. This CDR3 has 17 residues. Germline V gene sequence: CDR1 KGHDR, CDR2 SFDVKD. This CDR3 is CATSPRASGIDTGELFF. The CDR3 nucleotides are TGTGCCACCTCGCCCCGGGCTAGCGGGATTGACACCGGGGAGCTGTTTTTT.

Only a few counts were recorded for this clonotype. V usage is TRBV5-1 and J usage is TRBJ1-2; D gene uncertain. In germline, CDR1 is SGHRS, CDR2 YFSETQ. The CDR3 has 12 amino acids. V lost 5 bases and J lost 7, with 12 bases in between. CDR3 in amino acids: CASRLEGRGYTF. CDR3 nucleotides: TGCGCCAGCAGGCTGGAGGGTCGTGGCTACACCTTC.

The V and J genes are TRBV7-9 and TRBJ2-6; D gene unclear. This CDR3 comprises 15 residues. Trimming stripped 6 bases from V and 1 base from J, with 10 bases between. The germline V gene has CDR1 SEHNR and CDR2 FQNEAQ (reference sequence). The CDR3 nucleotides are TGTGCCAGCAGTTTCAGTATTTCTGGGGCCAACGTCCTGACTTTC. This gives the protein CASSFSISGANVLTF.

This clonotype has a count of ten or more. The chain carries TRBV20-1 and TRBJ2-7; TRBD1 matches at 9 bases. The CDR3 spans 16 residues. Germline V gene data show CDR1 as DFQATT and CDR2 as SNEGSKA (reference sequence). With 6 bases clipped from V and 3 bases from J, the junction kept 15 bases outside the gene matches. The CDR3 spells CSAKYPGQGVLYEQYF. The CDR3 nucleotides are TGCAGTGCCAAATACCCGGGACAGGGAGTCCTCTACGAGCAGTACTTC.

V usage is TRBV7-9 and J usage is TRBJ1-4, with TRBD1 identical over 7 bases. Germline loops: CDR1 SEHNR, CDR2 FQNEAQ (reference sequence). V gave up 3 bases and J gave up 2 bases; unmatched junction bases: 0. The CDR3 runs 14 residues. The DNA of the CDR3 is TGTGCCAGCAGCTTGACAGGGACTAATGAAAAACTGTTTTTT. Translation gives CASSLTGTNEKLFF.

This clonotype was found many times. V is TRBV25-1 and J is TRBJ2-5; D is uncertain. Germline loops: CDR1 MGHDK, CDR2 SYGVNS. The CDR3 sequence is 14 residues long. V was cut by 0 bases and J by 2 bases, with 7 bases left in between. CDR3 residues: CASSEYYRQETQYF. The CDR3 DNA is TGTGCCAGCAGTGAATATTACAGACAAGAGACCCAGTACTTC.

The chain has TRBV30 and TRBJ2-5; D is undetermined. The length of the CDR3 is 13 residues. Per the germline V gene, CDR1 is GTSNPN and CDR2 is SVGIG (reference sequence). V lost 8 bases and J 1 base, leaving 14 bases between the germline ends. The CDR3 DNA reads TGTGCCGAAGTGAGCGTGGGCCAAGAGACCCAGTACTTC. Translating gives CAEVSVGQETQYF.

This clonotype was seen repeatedly, ten times or more. The rearrangement joins TRBV20-1 to TRBJ1-1; no firm D call. V lost 1 base and J lost 2, with 8 bases in between. Germline-derived CDR1 and CDR2 are DFQATT and SNEGSKA (reference sequence). CDR3 length: 13 amino acids. CDR3 region: CSARVDGNTEAFF. CDR3 DNA sequence: TGCAGTGCTAGAGTGGACGGTAACACTGAAGCTTTCTTT.